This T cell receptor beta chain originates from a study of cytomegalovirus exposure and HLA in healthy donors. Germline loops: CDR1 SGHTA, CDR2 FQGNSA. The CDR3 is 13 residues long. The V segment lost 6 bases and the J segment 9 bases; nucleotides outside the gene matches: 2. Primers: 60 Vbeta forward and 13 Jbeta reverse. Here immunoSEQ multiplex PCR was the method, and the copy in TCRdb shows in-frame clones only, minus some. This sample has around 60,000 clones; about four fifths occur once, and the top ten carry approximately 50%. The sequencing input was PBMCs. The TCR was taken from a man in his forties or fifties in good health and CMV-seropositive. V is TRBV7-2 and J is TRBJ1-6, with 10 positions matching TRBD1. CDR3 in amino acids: CASRGTGVSPLHF. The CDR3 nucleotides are TGTGCCAGCAGAGGGACAGGGGTTTCACCCCTCCACTTT.